These 16 T cell receptor beta chains came from one sample sequenced in a study of shared clonotypes between healthy human individuals. The data were produced by immunoSEQ multiplex PCR, yet TCRdb's version contains in-frame clones alone and is incomplete. The data hold approximately 470,000 clones, with almost 80% observed a single time. Sample: PBMCs. All receptors come from a woman between 40 and 50 years old in good health. Some clones in this sample may be carry-over from other donors' samples.

The chain combines TRBV5-1 with TRBJ2-1, with 10 bases lining up with TRBD2. The J segment lost 6 bases and the V segment lost 1 base, leaving 13 bases of the junction unmatched. Looked up from germline, CDR1 is SGHRS and CDR2 is YFSETQ. The CDR3 extends over 18 amino acids. The CDR3 nucleotides read TGCGCCAGCAGCTTGAAGGGCCCCGGGACTAGCGCTATCAATGAGCAGTTCTTC. It encodes CASSLKGPGTSAINEQFF.

This chain joins TRBV7-2 and TRBJ1-1; 12 bases agree with TRBD1. The V gene end was trimmed by 5 bases and the J gene end by 11 bases; junction bases not matched to a gene: 12. Germline V gives CDR1 SGHTA, CDR2 FQGNSA. The CDR3 spans 15 residues. The CDR3 DNA reads TGTGCCAGCAGCAGGGGGACAGGGGGCTGGTTCGGGGCTTTCTTT. As protein: CASSRGTGGWFGAFF. Together with reference TRBV7-2 and TRBJ1-1, the CDR3 gives the full variable domain: GAGVSQSPSNKVTEKGKDVELRCDPISGHTALYWYRQSLGQGLEFLIYFQGNSAPDKSGLPSDRFSAERTGGSVSTLTIQRTQQEDSAVYLCASSRGTGGWFGAFFGQGTRLTVV.

This clone appeared a single time. The CDR3 here is CASSPAGAGARETQYF. The CDR3 DNA sequence: TGTGCCAGCAGCCCGGCGGGAGCGGGAGCCCGGGAGACCCAGTACTTC. The chain combines TRBV5-8 with TRBJ2-5; 8 bases are a match to TRBD2. V shed 4 bases and J 5 bases; nucleotides not matched to a gene: 13. Germline V gene lookup returns CDR1 SGHTS and CDR2 YDEGEE. This CDR3 comprises 16 residues.

This sequence joins TRBV11-2 and TRBJ1-2, with D possibly TRBD1 on 5 matching bases. Germline CDR1 and CDR2: SGHAT and FQNNGV. This CDR3 is built from 15 residues. Trimming cost V 1 base and J 4 bases, with 13 bases left between them. CDR3 region: CASSLVRGVAYGYTF. In DNA, the CDR3 is TGTGCCAGCAGCTTAGTCAGAGGGGTAGCCTATGGCTACACCTTC.

The V call is TRBV4-3, the J call TRBJ2-5, with D maybe TRBD2 (5 bases). Germline V gives CDR1 LGHNA, CDR2 YSLEER. The CDR3 is 15 residues long. V lost 0 bases and J 9 bases, leaving 17 bases between the germline ends. This CDR3 is CASSQDQTPRRAQYF. In DNA, the CDR3 is TGCGCCAGCAGCCAAGATCAGACTCCCAGGCGGGCCCAGTACTTC.

This chain links TRBV5-6 with TRBJ2-7; D may be TRBD1 (7 bases). V lost 0 bases to trimming and J lost 4 bases, with 14 bases between them. This CDR3 has 15 residues. In germline, CDR1 is SGHDT, CDR2 YYEEEE. The CDR3 coding sequence is TGTGCCAGCAGCTTGGGACGGAGGGGGCAATACGAGCAGTACTTC. The encoded protein is CASSLGRRGQYEQYF.

The V call is TRBV7-9, the J call TRBJ2-7; possibly TRBD2 for D (5 bases). The V end was cut by 2 bases, the J end by 2 bases, with 13 bases between. Germline CDR1 SEHNR, CDR2 FQNEAQ (reference sequence). The CDR3 consists of 15 residues. CDR3 DNA: TGTGCCAGCAGCTTATCTACTAGTCAGACCTACGAGCAGTACTTC. This codes for CASSLSTSQTYEQYF.

This sequence joins TRBV2 and TRBJ2-1; 12 bases agree with TRBD2. Per the germline V gene, CDR1 is SNHLY and CDR2 is FYNNEI. V shed 5 bases and J 8 bases; nucleotides not matched to a gene: 10. This CDR3 region has 16 residues. The CDR3 protein is CASSSSGRAILDEQFF. CDR3 coding DNA: TGTGCCAGCAGTTCTAGCGGGAGGGCGATATTGGATGAGCAGTTCTTC.

The genes are TRBV5-1 and TRBJ1-2; tentatively, D is TRBD1 (5 bases). Germline V gene sequence: CDR1 SGHRS, CDR2 YFSETQ. V was trimmed by 4 bases and J by 5 bases, leaving 18 bases between them. CDR3 length: 15 amino acids. The CDR3 spells CASSPLTGTGYGYTF. The CDR3 DNA is TGCGCCAGCAGCCCACTAACCGGGACGGGTTATGGCTACACCTTC.

V usage is TRBV7-2 and J usage is TRBJ2-3; D is uncertain. The CDR3 is made up of 15 amino acids. Trimming took 1 base from V and 2 from J, leaving 10 bases between them. In germline, CDR1 is SGHTA, CDR2 FQGNSA. The CDR3 here is CASSLESGSTDTQYF. The CDR3 nucleotides are TGTGCCAGCAGCTTAGAATCCGGGTCCACAGATACGCAGTATTTT.

This chain joins TRBV7-6 and TRBJ2-7; D is possibly TRBD2 (5 bases). V was trimmed by 5 bases and J by 0 bases, leaving 14 bases between them. In germline, CDR1 is SGHVS, CDR2 FNYEAQ. The CDR3 is 15 amino acids. The CDR3 loop reads CASSPLARSSYEQYF. DNA of the CDR3: TGTGCCAGCAGCCCTCTAGCCAGGAGCTCCTACGAGCAGTACTTC.

This clone has a count of ten or more. The CDR3 here is CASSLVPGLETQYF. CDR3 bases: TGTGCCAGCAGCTTAGTCCCGGGGTTGGAGACCCAGTACTTC. The chain recombines TRBV7-9 with TRBJ2-5, with D possibly matching TRBD2 (5 bases). Germline CDR1 reads SEHNR; CDR2 reads FQNEAQ (reference sequence). This CDR3 is built from 14 residues. With 1 base removed from V and 5 bases from J, the gap between germline ends came to 11 bases.

The chain is built from TRBV5-6 and TRBJ2-3; D perhaps matches TRBD1 (5 bases). This CDR3 contains 14 residues. The germline CDR1 and CDR2 sequences are SGHDT and YYEEEE. The V and J ends lost 4 bases and 8 bases respectively, with 17 bases between them. The CDR3 loop reads CASSHRSLGGTQYF. In nucleotides, the CDR3 is TGTGCCAGCAGCCACAGGAGTTTGGGTGGTACGCAGTATTTT.

This clone was detected a few times. This chain connects TRBV9 to TRBJ1-4; D is possibly TRBD1 (5 bases). CDR3 size: 12 residues. The germline V gene encodes CDR1 SGDLS and CDR2 YYNGEE. Trimming shortened V by 7 bases and J by 6 bases, and 10 bases separated the two germline ends. The CDR3 nucleotides are TGTGCCAGCGACAGCGGACATGAAAAACTGTTTTTT. The encoded protein is CASDSGHEKLFF.

This clone was seen once. V and J are TRBV18 and TRBJ2-1; 8 bases are a match to TRBD2. The germline V gene has CDR1 KGHSH and CDR2 LQKENI. This CDR3 comprises 15 residues. The trim removed 0 bases at V and 8 bases at J, leaving 6 bases unmatched. The CDR3 sequence is CASSPPGLGFDEQFF. The CDR3 DNA reads as TGTGCCAGCTCACCACCGGGACTAGGGTTCGATGAGCAGTTCTTC.

This clone occurred once. The chain carries TRBV7-9 and TRBJ1-4; D uncertain. The CDR3 covers 14 residues. Trimming stripped 1 base from V and 4 bases from J, with 7 bases between. The germline gives CDR1 SEHNR, CDR2 FQNEAQ (reference sequence). CDR3 sequence reads: CASSLGQLNEKLFF. In nucleotides, the CDR3 is TGTGCCAGCAGCTTAGGTCAGCTTAATGAAAAACTGTTTTTT.